Reported below is one T cell receptor (beta chain). Germline CDR1 and CDR2: ENHRY and SYGVKD. After removal of 1 base from V and 0 bases from J, the junction contained 2 bases not matched to a gene. This CDR3 is built from 17 residues. TCRdb keeps only in-frame clones here, not all; method: immunoSEQ multiplex PCR. There are around 500,000 clones in the sample; more than 65% occur only once, and about 13% lies in the top ten. This record comes from a study of shared clonotypes between healthy human individuals. The clonotype originates from a woman aged 35 to 49 in good health. Some clones in this sample may be carry-over from other donors' samples. The sample consisted of PBMCs. This rearrangement joins TRBV10-3 to TRBJ2-6; 8 nucleotides agree with TRBD2. The CDR3 DNA follows: TGTGCCATCAGTGAGTATCGGGAGGGCTCTGGGGCCAACGTCCTGACTTTC. This gives the protein CAISEYREGSGANVLTF.